Reported below is one T cell receptor (beta chain). The sample comes from a study of T cell changes during pregnancy in multiple sclerosis. The CDR3 has 13 amino acids. Per the germline V gene, CDR1 is SQVTM and CDR2 is ANQGSEA. V shed 7 bases, J shed 4 bases, and the junction held 5 bases outside the gene matches. Sequenced by immunoSEQ multiplex PCR; TCRdb stores in-frame clones only, minus some. The profile shows about 40,000 clones, about 93% of them singletons. V gene TRBV29-1 combines with J gene TRBJ2-7, with TRBD2 identical over 12 bases. Material: CD4+ T cells from peripheral blood mononuclear cells, obtained in the third trimester of pregnancy. The sequence was obtained from a female donor with multiple sclerosis, enrolled in a pregnancy study. The DNA of the CDR3 is TGCAGCGCCCTGGGACTAGCGGGTTACGAGCAGTACTTC. The encoded protein is CSALGLAGYEQYF.